The 2 T cell receptor beta chains given below trace back to one sample, sequenced in a study of response to subunit inactivated influenza vaccine. TCRdb redid the calling of the RT-PCR reads with MiXCR, one entry per CDR3 protein. This table holds around 500,000 distinct CDR3 sequences, about 10% found once. Sequencing used PBMCs from blood, obtained around seven weeks after vaccination. The receptors were gathered from a man in his fifties or sixties who received an inactivated influenza vaccine.

This clonotype was counted a few times. The rearrangement joins TRBV7-9 to TRBJ2-3; TRBD2 matches at 7 bases. Germline CDR1 SEHNR, CDR2 FQNEAQ (reference sequence). The length of the CDR3 is 15 residues. V shed 6 bases, J shed 6 bases, and the junction held 12 bases outside the gene matches. This chain's CDR3 is CASSLEGGQTDTQYF. The CDR3 DNA reads as TGTGCCAGCAGTCTAGAGGGAGGGCAAACCGATACGCAGTATTTT.

Ten or more counts support this clonotype. This chain joins TRBV2 and TRBJ2-5, with D possibly matching TRBD2 (5 bases). CDR1 SNHLY and CDR2 FYNNEI come from the germline V gene. The CDR3 totals 14 residues. Trimming took 2 bases from V and 5 from J, leaving 12 bases between them. The CDR3 sequence: CASSELLWEETQYF. CDR3 DNA sequence: TGTGCCAGCAGTGAACTTCTGTGGGAGGAGACCCAGTACTTC.